Included here is one TCR beta chain sequence, with context. J gave up 8 bases and V 1 base, and 5 bases lay outside the gene matches. Germline assignment: CDR1 SGHTA and CDR2 FQGNSA. This CDR3 contains 16 residues. CDR3 regions were amplified by Arm-PCR using iRepertoire HTBI primers to build TCR beta libraries. From the multiplex PCR reads, TCRdb called clonotypes with MiXCR, one entry per CDR3 protein. The table includes about 440,000 distinct CDR3 sequences, 15% detected once. Time point in this sample: newly diagnosed GD, antithyroid drugs for less than 3 months. Extracted RNA from PBMCs served as the source of the TCR library. The data belong to a study of regulatory T cells in long-lasting Graves disease. The sample was also linked to a second study, of T cells in Graves' hyperthyroidism and ophthalmopathy.

The TCR originated in a young woman with Graves disease. The chain carries TRBV7-2 and TRBJ1-4; 12 positions agree with TRBD1. This specimen was peripheral blood mononuclear cells (PBMCs), taken at new diagnosis, from a patient treated with antithyroid drugs. CDR3 nucleotides: TGTGCCAGCAGCTTAGGGGACAGGGGGCGAGGGGAAAAACTGTTTTTT. It translates to CASSLGDRGRGEKLFF.